This T cell receptor beta chain comes out of a study of shared clonotypes between healthy human individuals. Study-wide background: CD8 memory received one plate per donor, CD8 naive two, CD4 memory three and CD4 naive three.

Overall study findings and caveats: Clonotypes shared by all four sorted-subset donors had higher generation probabilities than non-shared clonotypes. The study generally estimated greater richness for naive than memory subsets.

Each of the donors was a healthy adult who was HIV-negative and had not had a recent acute infection or vaccination. Of note for this clone: Its antigen remains unknown.

Assay: immunoSEQ multiplex PCR; the TCRdb copy retains only in-frame clones and omits some. This sample has 2 million or so clones, with 85% to 95% found just once. Germline V CDR1 and CDR2: LGHNA, YSLEER. This CDR3 comprises 15 residues. V was cut by 2 bases and J by 6 bases, with 14 bases left in between. The specimen was naive CD4+ T cells sorted from blood. The subset was: CD45RA+ positively selected. The chain couples TRBV4-3 to TRBJ2-1; D might be TRBD2 (6 bases). This clonotype was obtained from a young man in good health. The CDR3 spells CASSQPQLGGNEQFF. The CDR3 region has the DNA TGCGCCAGCAGCCAACCCCAACTGGGGGGCAATGAGCAGTTCTTC.